These 16 T cell receptor beta chains originate from one sample sequenced in a study of cytomegalovirus exposure and HLA in healthy donors. Primers included in the PCR were 60 Vbeta and 13 Jbeta primers. Only in-frame clones appear in the TCRdb table, and some are missing; sequencing was by immunoSEQ multiplex PCR. The data contain 85,000 to 100,000 clones, roughly four fifths of them singletons. The sequenced sample was PBMCs. The source is a human donor in good health.

The chain combines TRBV18 with TRBJ2-4; tentatively, D is TRBD2 (5 bases). Germline V lookup: CDR1 KGHSH, CDR2 LQKENI. CDR3 length: 13 amino acids. The ends were cut back, 2 bases at V and 10 bases at J, with 12 bases in the middle. This CDR3 reads CASSPGRRGIQYF. The DNA for the CDR3 is TGTGCCAGCTCACCAGGAAGACGGGGTATTCAGTACTTC.

Only a few counts were recorded for this clone. This chain links TRBV7-9 with TRBJ1-4; TRBD1 agrees at 10 bases. Germline values: CDR1 SEHNR, CDR2 FQNEAQ (reference sequence). Trimming took 5 bases from V and 4 from J; bases not matched to a gene: 4. The CDR3 is 15 amino acids. The CDR3 coding sequence is TGTGCCAGCAGCCCCGGACAGGGGGGTAATGAAAAACTGTTTTTT. Residues: CASSPGQGGNEKLFF.

The J gene is TRBJ2-3, the V gene TRBV19; 15 bases are shared with TRBD2. This CDR3 has 14 residues. Germline trimming cut 6 bases from V and 6 bases from J; bases unmatched to any gene: 1. The germline V gene encodes CDR1 LNHDA and CDR2 SQIVND (reference sequence). The CDR3 protein is CASSGTSGRDTQYF. CDR3 DNA sequence: TGTGCCAGTAGCGGGACTAGCGGGAGGGATACGCAGTATTTT.

This sequence joins TRBV29-1 and TRBJ1-4, with D hard to call. Between the trimmed V and J ends, which lost 7 bases and 8 bases, there was a span of 14 bases. In germline, CDR1 is SQVTM, CDR2 ANQGSEA. This CDR3 has 12 amino acids. The CDR3 is CSATVTAEKLFF. The CDR3, as DNA: TGCAGCGCAACAGTGACCGCCGAAAAACTGTTTTTT.

V is TRBV30 and J is TRBJ2-7; the match to TRBD2 covers 7 bases. The V and J ends lost 4 bases and 2 bases, in that order; junction bases with no gene match: 8. Germline CDR1 and CDR2: GTSNPN and SVGIG (reference sequence). This CDR3 contains 14 residues. CDR3 bases: TGTGCCTGGAATGGAGCGGGACGAGCCTACGAGCAGTACTTC. Translation gives CAWNGAGRAYEQYF. The variable domain in full, with the rest retrieved from reference TRBV30 and TRBJ2-7, is SQTIHQWPATLVQPVGSPLSLECTVEGTSNPNLYWYRQAAGRGLQLLFYSVGIGQISSEVPQNLSASRPQDRQFILSSKKLLLSDSGFYLCAWNGAGRAYEQYFGPGTRLTVT.

The chain recombines TRBV19 with TRBJ2-1; no definite D call. Germline assignment: CDR1 LNHDA and CDR2 SQIVND (reference sequence). The CDR3 covers 13 residues. The ends were cut back, 1 base at V and 6 bases at J, with 7 bases in the middle. This chain's CDR3 is CASSIGLLNEQFF. CDR3 nucleotides: TGTGCCAGTAGTATAGGGCTCCTCAATGAGCAGTTCTTC.

The V and J genes are TRBV4-3 and TRBJ1-5; D unresolved. The CDR3 totals 15 residues. V was pared by 4 bases and J by 0 bases, with 10 bases between. CDR1 and CDR2 from the germline V gene are LGHNA and YSLEER. The CDR3 protein is CASSRGTNSNQPQHF. Here the CDR3 DNA reads TGCGCCAGCAGCCGCGGTACGAATAGCAATCAGCCCCAGCATTTT.

This clone occurred a few times. The same CDR3 can be traced to other DNA sequences in this sample. This chain links TRBV5-1 with TRBJ2-3; D might be TRBD1 (6 bases). The V end lost 0 bases, the J end lost 6 bases, and 14 bases lay between the germline ends. Germline-derived CDR1 and CDR2 are SGHRS and YFSETQ. This CDR3 is 15 amino acids long. CDR3 sequence reads: CASSLVGTTPDTQYF. The CDR3 DNA reads as TGCGCCAGCAGCTTGGTGGGGACAACGCCGGATACGCAGTATTTT.

The chain has TRBV6-1 and TRBJ2-2, with TRBD1 matching 7 bases. The CDR3 length is 15 residues. The germline CDR1 and CDR2 sequences are MNHNS and SASEGT. The V gene end was trimmed by 8 bases and the J gene end by 3 bases; junction bases not matched to a gene: 9. Here the CDR3 reads CASSVRQGDTGELFF. CDR3 DNA: TGTGCCAGCTCGGTGAGACAGGGCGACACCGGGGAGCTGTTTTTT.

The gene calls are TRBV25-1 and TRBJ1-2; 9 bases line up with TRBD1. The CDR3 is made up of 18 amino acids. In germline, CDR1 is MGHDK, CDR2 SYGVNS. V was clipped by 7 bases and J by 4 bases; unmatched bases: 19. CDR3 loop: CASTPRGQGTLKFYGYTF. The DNA for the CDR3 is TGTGCCAGCACTCCGAGGGGACAGGGAACCCTGAAATTCTATGGCTACACCTTC.

This clone was seen a few times. J is TRBJ1-2 and V is TRBV6-1, with TRBD1 as a possible D gene (5 bases). The V gene's germline CDR1 is MNHNS and CDR2 SASEGT. Trimming left V 5 bases short and J 5 bases short, with 15 bases between. CDR3 length equals 14 residues. The CDR3 protein is CASSSGGGGYGYTF. For the CDR3, the DNA is TGTGCCAGCAGTTCTGGGGGAGGAGGGTATGGCTACACCTTC.

This clone was counted a few times. The V and J genes are TRBV7-7 and TRBJ2-7; 7 bases fit TRBD1. V shed 3 bases, J shed 1 base, and the junction held 3 bases outside the gene matches. Germline V CDR1 and CDR2: SSHAT, FNYEAQ (reference sequence). The CDR3 contains 14 residues. The DNA for the CDR3 is TGTGCCAGCAGCTTTGACAGGGCTTCCTACGAGCAGTACTTC. As protein: CASSFDRASYEQYF.

The chain links TRBV19 to TRBJ2-2; the match to TRBD1 covers 10 bases. V trimming: 10 bases; J trimming: 5 bases; junction bases outside the gene matches: 4. CDR3 length equals 13 residues. Germline V gene sequence: CDR1 LNHDA, CDR2 SQIVND (reference sequence). The CDR3 protein is CATTGGATGELFF. Written as DNA, the CDR3 is TGTGCCACGACAGGGGGCGCGACCGGGGAGCTGTTTTTT.

This clone showed up just once. V usage is TRBV28 and J usage is TRBJ1-1; weak D call: TRBD1 (6 bases). The length of the CDR3 is 15 residues. The V and J ends lost 2 bases and 1 base respectively, with 11 bases between them. The germline CDR1 and CDR2 sequences are MDHEN and SYDVKM. Written as DNA, the CDR3 is TGTGCCAGCAGTTTACAGGGGAAGGCGAACACTGAAGCTTTCTTT. Translated, it gives CASSLQGKANTEAFF. The variable domain in full, completed from reference TRBV28 and TRBJ1-1, reads DVKVTQSSRYLVKRTGEKVFLECVQDMDHENMFWYRQDPGLGLRLIYFSYDVKMKEKGDIPEGYSVSREKKERFSLILESASTNQTSMYLCASSLQGKANTEAFFGQGTRLTVV.

V usage is TRBV7-9 and J usage is TRBJ2-3, with 8 bases fitting TRBD2. J gave up 1 base and V 5 bases, and 11 bases lay outside the gene matches. The CDR3 is 17 residues long. The germline CDR1 and CDR2 sequences are SEHNR and FQNEAQ (reference sequence). CDR3: CASSEARLASRTDTQYF. CDR3 in DNA: TGTGCCAGCAGCGAGGCGAGACTAGCGTCTCGCACAGATACGCAGTATTTT.

This clone came up once. The chain employs TRBV6-1 and TRBJ2-2, with TRBD1 identical over 9 bases. The CDR3 runs 15 residues. Germline V CDR1 and CDR2: MNHNS, SASEGT. Germline trimming cut 4 bases from V and 6 bases from J; bases unmatched to any gene: 6. Here the CDR3 DNA reads TGTGCCAGCAGTGTCCGGGACAGGGCGCCCGGGGAGCTGTTTTTT. The encoded protein is CASSVRDRAPGELFF.